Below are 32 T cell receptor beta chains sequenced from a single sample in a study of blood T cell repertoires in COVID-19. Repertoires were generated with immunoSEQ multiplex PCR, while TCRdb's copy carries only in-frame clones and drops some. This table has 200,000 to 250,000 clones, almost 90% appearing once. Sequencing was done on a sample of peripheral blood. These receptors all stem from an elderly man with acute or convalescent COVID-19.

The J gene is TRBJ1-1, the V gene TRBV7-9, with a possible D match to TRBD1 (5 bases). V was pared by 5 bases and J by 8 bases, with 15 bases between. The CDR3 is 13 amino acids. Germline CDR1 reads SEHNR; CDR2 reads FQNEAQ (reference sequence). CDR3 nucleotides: TGTGCCAGCAGCCTGGGGACTTTAGGGGAAGCTTTCTTT. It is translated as CASSLGTLGEAFF.

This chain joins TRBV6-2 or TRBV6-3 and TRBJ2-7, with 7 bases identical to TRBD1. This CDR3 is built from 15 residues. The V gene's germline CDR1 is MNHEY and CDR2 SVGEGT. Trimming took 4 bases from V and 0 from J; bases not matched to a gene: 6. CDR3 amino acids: CASSFLTGSSYEQYF. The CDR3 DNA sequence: TGTGCCAGCAGTTTCTTGACAGGGAGCTCCTACGAGCAGTACTTC.

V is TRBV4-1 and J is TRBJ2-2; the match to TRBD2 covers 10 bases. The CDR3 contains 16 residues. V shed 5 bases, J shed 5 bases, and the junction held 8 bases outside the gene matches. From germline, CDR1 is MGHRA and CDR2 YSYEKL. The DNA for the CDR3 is TGCGCCAGCAGCACTAGGGGTAGCGGGGGGACCGGGGAGCTGTTTTTT. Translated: CASSTRGSGGTGELFF.

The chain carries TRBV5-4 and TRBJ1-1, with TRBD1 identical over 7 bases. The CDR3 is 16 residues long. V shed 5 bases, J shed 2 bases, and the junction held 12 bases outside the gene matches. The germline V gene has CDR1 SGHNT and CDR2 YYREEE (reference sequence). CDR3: CASRTSTGAPNTEAFF. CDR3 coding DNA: TGTGCCAGCAGGACCTCAACAGGGGCTCCTAACACTGAAGCTTTCTTT.

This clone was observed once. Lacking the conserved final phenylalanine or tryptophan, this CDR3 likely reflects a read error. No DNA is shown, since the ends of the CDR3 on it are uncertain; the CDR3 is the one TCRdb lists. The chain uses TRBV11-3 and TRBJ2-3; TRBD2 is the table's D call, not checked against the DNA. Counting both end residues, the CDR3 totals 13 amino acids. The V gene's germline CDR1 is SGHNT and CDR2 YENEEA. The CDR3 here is CASSAQVAGGCMY.

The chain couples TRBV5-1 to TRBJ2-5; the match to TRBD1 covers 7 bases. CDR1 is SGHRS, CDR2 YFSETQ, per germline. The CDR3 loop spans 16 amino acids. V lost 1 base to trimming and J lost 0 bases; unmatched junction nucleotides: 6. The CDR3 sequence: CASSLQPGGNQETQYF. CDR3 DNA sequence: TGCGCCAGCAGCTTGCAGCCAGGGGGAAACCAAGAGACCCAGTACTTC.

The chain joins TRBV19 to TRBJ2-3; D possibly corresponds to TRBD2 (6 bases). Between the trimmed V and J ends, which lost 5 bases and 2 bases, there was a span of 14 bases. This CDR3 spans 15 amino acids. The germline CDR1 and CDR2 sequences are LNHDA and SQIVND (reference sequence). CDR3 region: CASSVSGGATDTQYF. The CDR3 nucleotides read TGTGCCAGTAGTGTTAGCGGAGGAGCCACAGATACGCAGTATTTT.

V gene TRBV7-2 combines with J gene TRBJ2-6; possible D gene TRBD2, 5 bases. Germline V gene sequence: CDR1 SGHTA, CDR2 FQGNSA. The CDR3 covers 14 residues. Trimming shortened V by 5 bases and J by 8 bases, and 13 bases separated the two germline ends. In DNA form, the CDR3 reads TGTGCCAGCAGCCCCTCTAGGGAGTCCAACGTCCTGACTTTC. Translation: CASSPSRESNVLTF.

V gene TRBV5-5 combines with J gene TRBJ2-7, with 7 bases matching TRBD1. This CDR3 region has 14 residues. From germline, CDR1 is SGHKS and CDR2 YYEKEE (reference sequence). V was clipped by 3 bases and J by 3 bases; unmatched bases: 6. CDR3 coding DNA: TGTGCCAGCAGCTACCGGGACAGCTTCTACGAGCAGTACTTC. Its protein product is CASSYRDSFYEQYF.

In nucleotides, the CDR3 is TGCGCCAGCAGCCAAGACTACAGGGAGCCCCAGCATTTT. Translation: CASSQDYREPQHF. V is TRBV4-3 and J is TRBJ1-5; perhaps TRBD1 as D (6 bases). The CDR3 runs 13 residues. Germline V CDR1 and CDR2: LGHNA, YSLEER. V lost 0 bases, J lost 8 bases, and 8 bases lay in between.

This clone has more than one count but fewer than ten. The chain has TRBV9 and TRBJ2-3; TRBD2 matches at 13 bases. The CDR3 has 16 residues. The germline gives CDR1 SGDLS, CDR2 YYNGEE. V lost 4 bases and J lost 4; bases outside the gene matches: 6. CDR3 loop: CASSLGTSGIADTQYF. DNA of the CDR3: TGTGCCAGCAGCCTTGGGACTAGCGGGATTGCAGATACGCAGTATTTT.

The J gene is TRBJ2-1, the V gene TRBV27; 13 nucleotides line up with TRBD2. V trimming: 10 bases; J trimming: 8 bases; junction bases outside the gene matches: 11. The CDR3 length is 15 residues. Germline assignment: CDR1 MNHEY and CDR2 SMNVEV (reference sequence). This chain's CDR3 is CATLGLAGVYYEQFF. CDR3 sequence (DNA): TGTGCCACCCTCGGACTAGCGGGGGTTTATTATGAGCAGTTCTTC.

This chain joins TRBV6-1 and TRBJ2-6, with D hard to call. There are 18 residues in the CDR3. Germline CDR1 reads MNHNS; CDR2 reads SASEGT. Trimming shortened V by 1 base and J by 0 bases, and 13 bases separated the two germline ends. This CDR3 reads CASSEVLSSISGANVLTF. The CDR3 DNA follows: TGTGCCAGCAGTGAAGTTTTGTCCAGTATCTCTGGGGCCAACGTCCTGACTTTC.

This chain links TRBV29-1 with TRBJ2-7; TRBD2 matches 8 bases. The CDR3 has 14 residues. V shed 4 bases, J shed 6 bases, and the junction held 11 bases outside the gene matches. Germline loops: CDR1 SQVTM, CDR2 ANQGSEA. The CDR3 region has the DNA TGCAGCGTTGGATCGGCGAGCGGGAGTTCCGAGCAGTACTTC. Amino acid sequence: CSVGSASGSSEQYF.

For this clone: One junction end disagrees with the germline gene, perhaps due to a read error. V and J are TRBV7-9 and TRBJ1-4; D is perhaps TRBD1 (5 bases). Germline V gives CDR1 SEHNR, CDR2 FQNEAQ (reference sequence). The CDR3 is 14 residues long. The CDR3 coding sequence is TGTGCCAGCAGCTCGACAGTCCCTAAGGAAAAACTGTTTTTT. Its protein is CASSSTVPKEKLFF.

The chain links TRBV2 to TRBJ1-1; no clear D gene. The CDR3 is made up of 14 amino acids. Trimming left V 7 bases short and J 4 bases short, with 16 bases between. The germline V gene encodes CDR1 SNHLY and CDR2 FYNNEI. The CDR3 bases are TGTGCCAGCATCGGAGTGTCCGTGGGCACTGAAGCTTTCTTT. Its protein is CASIGVSVGTEAFF.

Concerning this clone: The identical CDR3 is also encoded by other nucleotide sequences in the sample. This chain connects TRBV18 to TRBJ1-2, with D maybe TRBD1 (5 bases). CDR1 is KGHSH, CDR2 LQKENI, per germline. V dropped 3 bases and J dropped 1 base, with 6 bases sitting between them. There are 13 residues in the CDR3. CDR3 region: CASSPDSNYGYTF. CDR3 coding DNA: TGTGCCAGCTCACCTGACAGTAACTATGGCTACACCTTC.

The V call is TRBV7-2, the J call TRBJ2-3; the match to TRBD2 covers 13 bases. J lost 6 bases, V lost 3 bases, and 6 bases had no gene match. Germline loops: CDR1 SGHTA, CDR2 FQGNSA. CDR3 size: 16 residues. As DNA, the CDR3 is TGTGCCAGCAGCTTCACTGGACTAGCGGGAGCGGATACGCAGTATTTT. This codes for CASSFTGLAGADTQYF.

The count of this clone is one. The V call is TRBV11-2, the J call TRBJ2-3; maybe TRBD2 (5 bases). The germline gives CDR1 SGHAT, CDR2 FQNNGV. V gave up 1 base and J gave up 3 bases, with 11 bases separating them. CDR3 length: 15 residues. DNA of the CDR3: TGTGCCAGCAGCTTAGTTTCTAGCTCGACAGATACGCAGTATTTT. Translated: CASSLVSSSTDTQYF.

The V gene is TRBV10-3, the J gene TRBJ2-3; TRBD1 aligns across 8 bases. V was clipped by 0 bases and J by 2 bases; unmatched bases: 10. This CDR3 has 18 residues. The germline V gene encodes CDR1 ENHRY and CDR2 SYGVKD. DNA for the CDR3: TGTGCCATCAGTGAGTCGTCCCAGGGGCAGGGGGCCACAGATACGCAGTATTTT. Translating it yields CAISESSQGQGATDTQYF.

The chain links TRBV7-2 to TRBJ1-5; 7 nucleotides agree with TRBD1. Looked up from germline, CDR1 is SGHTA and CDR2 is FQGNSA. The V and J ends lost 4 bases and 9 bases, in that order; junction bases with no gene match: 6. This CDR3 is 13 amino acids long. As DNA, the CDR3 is TGTGCCAGCAGCTACTCGGGACAGCCGCCCCAGCATTTT. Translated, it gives CASSYSGQPPQHF. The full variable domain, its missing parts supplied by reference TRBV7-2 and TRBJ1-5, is GAGVSQSPSNKVTEKGKDVELRCDPISGHTALYWYRQSLGQGLEFLIYFQGNSAPDKSGLPSDRFSAERTGGSVSTLTIQRTQQEDSAVYLCASSYSGQPPQHFGDGTRLSIL.

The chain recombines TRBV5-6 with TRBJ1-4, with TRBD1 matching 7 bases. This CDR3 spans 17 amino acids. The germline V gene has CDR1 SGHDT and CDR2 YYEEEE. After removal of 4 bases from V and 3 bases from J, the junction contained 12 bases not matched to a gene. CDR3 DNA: TGTGCCAGCAGCCGAGACAGGGCCGGGGTGGCTAATGAAAAACTGTTTTTT. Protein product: CASSRDRAGVANEKLFF.

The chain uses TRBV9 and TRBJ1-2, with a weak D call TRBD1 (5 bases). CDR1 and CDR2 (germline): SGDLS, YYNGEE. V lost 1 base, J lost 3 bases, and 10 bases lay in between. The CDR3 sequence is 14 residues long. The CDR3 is CASSVSGSDYGYTF. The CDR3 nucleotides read TGTGCCAGCAGCGTATCAGGGTCGGACTATGGCTACACCTTC.

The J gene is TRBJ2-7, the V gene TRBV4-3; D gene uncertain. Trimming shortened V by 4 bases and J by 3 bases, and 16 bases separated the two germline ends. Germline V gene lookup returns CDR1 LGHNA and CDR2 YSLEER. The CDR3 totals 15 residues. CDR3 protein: CASSPARGSSYEQYF. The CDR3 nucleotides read TGCGCCAGCAGCCCGGCAAGAGGTAGCAGCTACGAGCAGTACTTC.

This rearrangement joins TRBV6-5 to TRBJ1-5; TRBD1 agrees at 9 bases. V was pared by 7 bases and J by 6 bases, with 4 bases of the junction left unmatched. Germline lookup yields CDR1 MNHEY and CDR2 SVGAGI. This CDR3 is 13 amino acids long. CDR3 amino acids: CASTTDRGQPQHF. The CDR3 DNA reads TGTGCCAGCACCACGGACAGGGGTCAGCCCCAGCATTTT.

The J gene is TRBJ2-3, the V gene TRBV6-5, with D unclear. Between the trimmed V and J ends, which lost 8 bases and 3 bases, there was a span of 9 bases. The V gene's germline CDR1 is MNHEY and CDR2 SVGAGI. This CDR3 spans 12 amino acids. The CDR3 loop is CASHSRTDTQYF. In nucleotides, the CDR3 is TGTGCCAGCCACAGTAGAACAGATACGCAGTATTTT.

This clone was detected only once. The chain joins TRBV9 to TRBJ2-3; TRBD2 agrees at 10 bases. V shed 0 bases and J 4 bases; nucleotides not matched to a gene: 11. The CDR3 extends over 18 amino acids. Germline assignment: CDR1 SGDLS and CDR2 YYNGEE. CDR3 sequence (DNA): TGTGCCAGCAGCGTAGCTGCTTCTAGCGGGGGTAGGTCAGATACGCAGTATTTT. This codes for CASSVAASSGGRSDTQYF.

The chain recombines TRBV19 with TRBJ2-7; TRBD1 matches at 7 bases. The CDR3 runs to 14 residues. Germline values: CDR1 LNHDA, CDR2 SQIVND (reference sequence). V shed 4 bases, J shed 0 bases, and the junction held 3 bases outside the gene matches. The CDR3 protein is CASSKGTVSYEQYF. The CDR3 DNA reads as TGTGCCAGTAGTAAAGGGACAGTCTCCTACGAGCAGTACTTC.

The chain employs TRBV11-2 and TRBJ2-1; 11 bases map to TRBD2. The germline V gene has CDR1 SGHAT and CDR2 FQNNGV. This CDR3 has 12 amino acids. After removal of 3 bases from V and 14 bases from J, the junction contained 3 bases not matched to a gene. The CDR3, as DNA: TGTGCCAGCAGCTTGGGTAGCGGGGGGGAGTTCTTC. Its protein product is CASSLGSGGEFF.

CDR3 residues: CASSFSGLADTGELFF. DNA of the CDR3: TGCGCCAGCAGCTTCTCCGGCTTAGCGGACACCGGGGAGCTGTTTTTT. The V gene is TRBV5-1, the J gene TRBJ2-2; weak D call: TRBD2 (6 bases). Germline CDR1 and CDR2: SGHRS and YFSETQ. V dropped 2 bases and J dropped 3 bases, with 14 bases sitting between them. This CDR3 is 16 amino acids long.

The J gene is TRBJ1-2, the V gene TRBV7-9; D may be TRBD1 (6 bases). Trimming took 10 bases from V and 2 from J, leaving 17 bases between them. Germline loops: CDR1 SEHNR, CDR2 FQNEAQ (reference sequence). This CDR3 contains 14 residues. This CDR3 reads CATLSGARNYGYTF. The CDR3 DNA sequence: TGTGCCACCCTCTCAGGGGCCCGCAACTATGGCTACACCTTC.

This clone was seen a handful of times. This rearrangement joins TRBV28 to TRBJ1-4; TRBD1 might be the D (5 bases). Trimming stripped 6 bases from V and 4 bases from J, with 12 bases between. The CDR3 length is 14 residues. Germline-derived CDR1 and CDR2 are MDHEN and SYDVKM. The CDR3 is CASRKGRLNEKLFF. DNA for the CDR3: TGTGCCAGCAGGAAGGGGCGGCTTAATGAAAAACTGTTTTTT. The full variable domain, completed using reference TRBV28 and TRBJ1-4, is DVKVTQSSRYLVKRTGEKVFLECVQDMDHENMFWYRQDPGLGLRLIYFSYDVKMKEKGDIPEGYSVSREKKERFSLILESASTNQTSMYLCASRKGRLNEKLFFGSGTQLSVL.